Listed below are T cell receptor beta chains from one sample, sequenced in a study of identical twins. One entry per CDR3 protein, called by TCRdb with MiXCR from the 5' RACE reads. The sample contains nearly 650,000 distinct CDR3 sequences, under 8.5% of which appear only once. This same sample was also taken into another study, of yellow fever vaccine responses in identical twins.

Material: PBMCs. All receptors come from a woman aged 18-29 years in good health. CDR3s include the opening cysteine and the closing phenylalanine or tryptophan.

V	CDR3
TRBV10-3	CAISQPEYNSPLHF
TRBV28	CASSLWTSGQQYEQYF
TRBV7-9	CASSQDLWGARGYTF
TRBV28	CASSYRDRDNEQFF
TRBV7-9	CASSLGTGGPYNEQFF
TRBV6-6	CASSYALGTQYF
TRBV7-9	CASSSRGAFYEQYF
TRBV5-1	CASSYTGDEWDEQYF
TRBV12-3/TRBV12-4	CASSFGDRGGYTF
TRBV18	CASSPPPGLGGTDTQYF
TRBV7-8	CASSLLKKPGGLINTEAFF
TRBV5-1	CASSSGQGGFLGEQFF
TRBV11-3	CASSSNWGSGELFF
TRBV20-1	CSAPRPGLDYEQYF
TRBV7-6	CASSLAPRRLQGQETQYF
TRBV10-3	CAITSGTYNEQFF
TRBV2	CASSVSRIQETQYF
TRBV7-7	CASSFRGAAGELFF
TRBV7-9	CASSLEFNEQFF
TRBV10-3	CAISVPRRVMGNQPQHF
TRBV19	CASELAAGELFF
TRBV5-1	CASSLTGTSGETQYF
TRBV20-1	CSARAVRGVGSPLHF
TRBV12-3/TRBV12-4	CASSYGPRVKGYTF
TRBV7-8	CASSSTSGRFGETQYF
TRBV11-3	CASSLGLPSYNEQFF